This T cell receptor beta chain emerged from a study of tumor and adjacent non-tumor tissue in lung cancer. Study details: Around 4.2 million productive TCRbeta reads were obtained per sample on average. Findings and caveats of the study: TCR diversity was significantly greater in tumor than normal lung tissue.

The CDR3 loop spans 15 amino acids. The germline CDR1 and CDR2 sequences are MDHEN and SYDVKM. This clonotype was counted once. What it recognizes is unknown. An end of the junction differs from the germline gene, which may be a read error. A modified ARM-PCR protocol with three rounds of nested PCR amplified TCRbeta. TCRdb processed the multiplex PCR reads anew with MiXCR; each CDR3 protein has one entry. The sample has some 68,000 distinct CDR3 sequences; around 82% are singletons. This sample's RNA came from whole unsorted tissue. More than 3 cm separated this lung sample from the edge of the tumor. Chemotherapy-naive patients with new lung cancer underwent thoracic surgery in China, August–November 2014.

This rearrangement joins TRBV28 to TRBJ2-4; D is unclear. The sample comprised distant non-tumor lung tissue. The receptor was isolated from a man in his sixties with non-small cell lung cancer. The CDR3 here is CATGGRAGAKNIKYF. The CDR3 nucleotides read TGTGCTACCGGTGGCCGGGCTGGAGCCAAAAACATTAAGTACTTC.